These 29 T cell receptor beta chains originate from one sample sequenced in a study of T cell repertoires in cytomegalovirus infection. TCRdb reprocessed the reads with MiXCR, giving one entry per CDR3 protein. This sample has approximately 500,000 distinct CDR3 sequences; approximately 15% occur once, and the top ten carry 20% to 30%. The sequenced material came from CD8+ T cells from PBMCs. These receptors were obtained from a human donor in good health (CMV status not recorded). Some clones in this sample may be carry-over from other donors' samples.

Details on this clonotype: Since a much larger clone is just one base distant, this may be a read error. The CDR3 does not end in the conserved phenylalanine or tryptophan, so this is likely a read error. V and J are TRBV28 and TRBJ2-1, with 8 bases fitting TRBD2. V dropped 6 bases and J dropped 4; count of bases not matched to a gene: 8. The CDR3 has 15 residues. Germline V gene data show CDR1 as MDHEN and CDR2 as SYDVKM. The DNA for the CDR3 is TGTGCCAGCAGCCCCTCCGGACTAGCTTACAATGAGCAGTTCTTA. The encoded protein is CASSPSGLAYNEQFL.

This clonotype was picked up many times. The chain joins TRBV12-3 or TRBV12-4 to TRBJ2-3; 8 bases are a match to TRBD2. Losses at the gene ends were 6 bases for V and 0 bases for J; bases not matched to a gene: 5. CDR3 length: 15 residues. The CDR3 region has the DNA TGTGCCAGCAGACTCAGCGGGGGTAGCACAGATACGCAGTATTTT. This codes for CASRLSGGSTDTQYF.

At least ten counts were recorded for this clonotype. This chain connects TRBV19 to TRBJ1-1; D is ambiguous. With 11 bases removed from V and 7 bases from J, the gap between germline ends came to 20 bases. This CDR3 comprises 13 residues. Germline-derived CDR1 and CDR2 are LNHDA and SQIVND (reference sequence). In nucleotides, the CDR3 is TGTGCCTGTCGAAGCCCACACGAACGTGAAGCTTTCTTT. Protein product: CACRSPHEREAFF.

This sequence joins TRBV19 and TRBJ2-3; a possible D gene is TRBD2 (6 bases). Germline loops: CDR1 LNHDA, CDR2 SQIVND (reference sequence). There are 15 residues in the CDR3. Trimming removed 3 bases at V and 0 bases at J, with 10 bases between. CDR3 sequence (DNA): TGTGCCAGTAGTATTTATGGGGGGAGCACAGATACGCAGTATTTT. As protein: CASSIYGGSTDTQYF.

Here the CDR3 reads CASSESAPHEQYF. In DNA, the CDR3 is TGCGCCAGCAGTGAGTCGGCCCCGCACGAGCAGTACTTC. The V call is TRBV10-2, the J call TRBJ2-7; D is unresolved. Germline CDR1 reads WSHSY; CDR2 reads SAAADI. Trimming left V 0 bases short and J 5 bases short, with 8 bases between. This CDR3 spans 13 amino acids.

The V call is TRBV20-1, the J call TRBJ2-1; TRBD2 matches 7 bases. Germline-derived CDR1 and CDR2 are DFQATT and SNEGSKA (reference sequence). This CDR3 has 14 amino acids. V shed 4 bases and J 0 bases; nucleotides not matched to a gene: 3. CDR3 DNA: TGCAGTGCTAATGGCGGGAGCTCCTACAATGAGCAGTTCTTC. Amino acid sequence: CSANGGSSYNEQFF.

This chain uses TRBV24-1 with TRBJ1-1; D may be TRBD1 (5 bases). The CDR3 totals 14 residues. The germline gives CDR1 KGHDR, CDR2 SFDVKD. With 4 bases removed from V and 4 bases from J, the gap between germline ends came to 12 bases. The CDR3 sequence is CATSETRDGTEAFF. CDR3 coding DNA: TGTGCCACCAGTGAGACACGGGACGGCACTGAAGCTTTCTTT.

This clonotype was picked up many times. CDR3 sequence (DNA): TGTGCCAGCAGCCCCGTCCAGGTTCCCGGGGAGCTGTTTTTT. Protein sequence: CASSPVQVPGELFF. The chain carries TRBV7-9 and TRBJ2-2; D gene ambiguous. Germline lookup yields CDR1 SEHNR and CDR2 FQNEAQ (reference sequence). The CDR3 consists of 14 residues. The V gene lost 5 bases and the J gene lost 6 bases, with 13 bases spanning the gap.

This clonotype has a count of ten or more. The J gene is TRBJ2-5, the V gene TRBV12-3 or TRBV12-4; TRBD2 matches 9 bases. V gave up 5 bases and J gave up 5 bases; unmatched junction bases: 12. There are 16 residues in the CDR3. Written as DNA, the CDR3 is TGTGCCAGCAGTCCCGGGGTAGCGGGGGCCGGGGAGACCCAGTACTTC. Translating it yields CASSPGVAGAGETQYF.

This clonotype has at least ten counts. V usage is TRBV11-2 and J usage is TRBJ2-7, with TRBD2 matching over 14 bases. CDR3 length equals 17 residues. With 1 base clipped from V and 3 bases from J, the junction kept 5 bases outside the gene matches. Germline CDR1 and CDR2: SGHAT and FQNNGV. This CDR3 reads CASSLGYGTSGSYEQYF. The CDR3 DNA is TGTGCCAGCAGCTTAGGATACGGGACTAGCGGGAGCTACGAGCAGTACTTC.

The sample holds many counts of this clonotype. The chain joins TRBV28 to TRBJ2-3, with D maybe TRBD1 (8 bases). CDR1 is MDHEN and CDR2 is SYDVKM in the germline V gene. The CDR3 consists of 16 residues. Between the trimmed V and J ends, which lost 3 bases and 3 bases, there was a span of 16 bases. CDR3 coding DNA: TGTGCCAGCAGTTTTCCCGACAGGGGAGGGACAGATACGCAGTATTTT. This gives the protein CASSFPDRGGTDTQYF. The variable domain in full, completed from reference TRBV28 and TRBJ2-3, reads DVKVTQSSRYLVKRTGEKVFLECVQDMDHENMFWYRQDPGLGLRLIYFSYDVKMKEKGDIPEGYSVSREKKERFSLILESASTNQTSMYLCASSFPDRGGTDTQYFGPGTRLTVL.

The sample holds a few counts of this clonotype. The chain carries TRBV9 and TRBJ2-1; D may correspond to TRBD1 or TRBD2 (6 bases each). Germline V gene data show CDR1 as SGDLS and CDR2 as YYNGEE. This CDR3 spans 14 amino acids. V was cut by 0 bases and J by 6 bases, with 10 bases left in between. The CDR3 sequence is CASSVAGAANEQFF. CDR3 bases: TGTGCCAGCAGCGTAGCGGGGGCCGCCAATGAGCAGTTCTTC.

V and J are TRBV28 and TRBJ2-1; D gene unclear. V lost 4 bases and J 5 bases, leaving 6 bases between the germline ends. The CDR3 length is 12 residues. Per the germline V gene, CDR1 is MDHEN and CDR2 is SYDVKM. CDR3 residues: CASSWPDNEQFF. DNA of the CDR3: TGTGCCAGCAGTTGGCCCGACAATGAGCAGTTCTTC.

This rearrangement joins TRBV30 to TRBJ2-1; D not certain. The CDR3 covers 14 residues. In germline, CDR1 is GTSNPN, CDR2 SVGIG (reference sequence). The germline V and J ends were trimmed by 3 bases and 0 bases, with 9 bases remaining between them. DNA of the CDR3: TGTGCCTGGAGCGGGTTATCCTCCTACAATGAGCAGTTCTTC. Its translation is CAWSGLSSYNEQFF.

As regards this clonotype: A much more abundant neighbour one base away suggests this may be a read error. The CDR3 does not close with the conserved phenylalanine or tryptophan, likely indicating a read error. The V call is TRBV2, the J call TRBJ2-7; D not resolved. The CDR3 runs to 13 residues. Looked up from germline, CDR1 is SNHLY and CDR2 is FYNNEI. V shed 8 bases and J shed 0 bases, with 11 bases lying between them. CDR3 in amino acids: CASVGRSSYEQYL. As DNA, the CDR3 is TGTGCCAGCGTGGGCAGGAGCTCCTACGAGCAGTACTTA.

This clonotype was counted only a few times. V usage is TRBV20-1 and J usage is TRBJ2-3; D uncertain. Trimming removed 3 bases from V and 3 bases from J, with 10 bases in between. Germline loops: CDR1 DFQATT, CDR2 SNEGSKA (reference sequence). This CDR3 is 13 amino acids long. The CDR3 reads CSARIGPTDTQYF. In DNA, the CDR3 is TGCAGTGCTAGGATAGGGCCGACAGATACGCAGTATTTT.

This clonotype appeared a few times. The chain recombines TRBV6-6 with TRBJ2-5; TRBD2 matches at 9 bases. Germline V gene lookup returns CDR1 MNHNY and CDR2 SVGAGI (reference sequence). The length of the CDR3 is 19 residues. J lost 5 bases, V lost 2 bases, and 18 bases had no gene match. CDR3 DNA: TGTGCCAGCAGTTACACGTCGAGATTAGCGGGGGCCGGTCAGGAGACCCAGTACTTC. Translated, it gives CASSYTSRLAGAGQETQYF.

The chain has TRBV20-1 and TRBJ1-2; no firm D call. This CDR3 is 12 amino acids long. Germline assignment: CDR1 DFQATT and CDR2 SNEGSKA (reference sequence). Trimming pared 0 bases from V and 7 bases from J, leaving 9 bases between. CDR3: CSAREAVPGYTF. For the CDR3, the DNA is TGCAGTGCTAGAGAAGCAGTACCTGGCTACACCTTC.

This clonotype was detected a few times. The genes are TRBV5-4 and TRBJ1-2, with 9 bases that match TRBD1. Looked up from germline, CDR1 is SGHNT and CDR2 is YYREEE (reference sequence). This CDR3 comprises 13 residues. Losses at the gene ends were 4 bases for V and 6 bases for J; bases not matched to a gene: 4. CDR3 in DNA: TGTGCCAGCAGCCGGACAGGGGAGGATGGCTACACCTTC. This codes for CASSRTGEDGYTF.

The chain carries TRBV6-5 and TRBJ2-7, with TRBD1 identical over 8 bases. Germline loops: CDR1 MNHEY, CDR2 SVGAGI. V shed 2 bases and J 3 bases; nucleotides not matched to a gene: 9. CDR3 length: 16 amino acids. CDR3: CASSYKRTGNSYEQYF. The CDR3 DNA is TGTGCCAGCAGTTACAAAAGGACAGGGAACAGCTACGAGCAGTACTTC.

The chain uses TRBV7-3 and TRBJ2-1; no firm D call. The CDR3 extends over 15 amino acids. In germline, CDR1 is SGHTA, CDR2 FQGTGA. V lost 0 bases and J lost 0, with 6 bases in between. The CDR3 DNA follows: TGTGCCAGCAGCTTAACTTTAAGCTCCTACAATGAGCAGTTCTTC. Translated: CASSLTLSSYNEQFF.

In its sample, this clonotype was seen a few times. This chain joins TRBV28 and TRBJ2-7; possibly TRBD2 for D (6 bases). The CDR3 totals 15 residues. V dropped 1 base and J dropped 3 bases, with 13 bases sitting between them. The germline V gene has CDR1 MDHEN and CDR2 SYDVKM. CDR3: CASSLFAGTYYEQYF. CDR3 nucleotides: TGTGCCAGCAGTTTATTCGCCGGGACTTACTACGAGCAGTACTTC.

This clonotype occurred a few times. This chain links TRBV19 with TRBJ2-1, with 8 bases that match TRBD2. The J segment lost 9 bases and the V segment lost 4 bases, leaving 5 bases of the junction unmatched. This CDR3 comprises 13 residues. Per the germline V gene, CDR1 is LNHDA and CDR2 is SQIVND (reference sequence). The CDR3 here is CASSTGTRVEQFF. The CDR3 DNA follows: TGTGCCAGTAGTACCGGGACTAGAGTTGAGCAGTTCTTC. The full variable domain, its missing parts supplied by reference TRBV19 and TRBJ2-1, is DGGITQSPKYLFRKEGQNVTLSCEQNLNHDAMYWYRQDPGQGLRLIYYSQIVNDFQKGDIAEGYSVSREKKESFPLTVTSAQKNPTAFYLCASSTGTRVEQFFGPGTRLTVL.

This clonotype showed up many times. The chain employs TRBV7-9 and TRBJ1-5; unclear D gene. Trimming left V 3 bases short and J 7 bases short, with 7 bases between. The CDR3 is made up of 12 amino acids. CDR1 SEHNR and CDR2 FQNEAQ come from the germline V gene (reference sequence). DNA of the CDR3: TGTGCCAGCAGCTTGTCGGAACAGCCCCAGCATTTT. It encodes CASSLSEQPQHF.

In its sample, this clonotype was seen many times. The germline gene is not matched at one end of the junction; a read error may be the cause. The genes are TRBV20-1 and TRBJ2-1; 9 bases map to TRBD1. Germline CDR1 and CDR2: DFQATT and SNEGSKA (reference sequence). The CDR3 runs 16 residues. The CDR3 DNA is TGCAGTGCCCGTATGGTGACAGGGGGAGATTACACTGAGCAGTTCTTC. As protein: CSARMVTGGDYTEQFF.

This clonotype occurred many times. This chain uses TRBV7-8 with TRBJ2-1, with TRBD2 identical over 11 bases. The germline V gene has CDR1 SGHVS and CDR2 FQNEAQ. V lost 5 bases, J lost 8 bases, and 11 bases stayed unmatched. The CDR3 is 16 residues long. The CDR3 nucleotides are TGTGCCAGCAGCCCCGGGACCCTAGCGGGGGGACATGAGCAGTTCTTC. It specifies CASSPGTLAGGHEQFF.

The chain is built from TRBV4-2 and TRBJ2-7, with 7 bases lining up with TRBD1. In germline, CDR1 is LGHNA, CDR2 YNFKEQ. V lost 0 bases, J lost 5 bases, and 10 bases stayed unmatched. This CDR3 is built from 16 residues. DNA for the CDR3: TGTGCCAGCAGCCAAGATCTAACAGGGGAACTTAACGAGCAGTACTTC. Protein sequence: CASSQDLTGELNEQYF.

This clonotype was found a few times. This chain links TRBV27 with TRBJ2-1; 7 bases are shared with TRBD1. The CDR3 has 13 amino acids. The V segment lost 5 bases and the J segment 5 bases; nucleotides outside the gene matches: 3. Germline values: CDR1 MNHEY, CDR2 SMNVEV (reference sequence). The CDR3 loop reads CASSRDRDNEQFF. In nucleotides, the CDR3 is TGTGCCAGCAGTAGAGACAGGGACAATGAGCAGTTCTTC.

This chain links TRBV28 with TRBJ2-7, with TRBD2 as a possible D gene (5 bases). Germline V gene sequence: CDR1 MDHEN, CDR2 SYDVKM. This CDR3 is built from 15 residues. Trimming shortened V by 3 bases and J by 8 bases, and 20 bases separated the two germline ends. The CDR3 sequence is CASSFRRLARVQQYF. In nucleotides, the CDR3 is TGTGCCAGCAGTTTCCGAAGGCTAGCTCGTGTTCAGCAGTACTTC.